This entry lists 26 T cell receptor beta chains sequenced from one sample in a study of blood T cell repertoires in COVID-19. Only in-frame clones appear in the TCRdb table, and some are missing; sequencing was by immunoSEQ multiplex PCR. Of about 250,000 clones detected, 79% appear once; the ten largest clones hold about 4%. Sequencing was carried out using peripheral blood. These receptors originate from a woman aged 40 to 50 with active or convalescent COVID-19.

The rearrangement links TRBV5-1 to TRBJ1-3, with a possible D match to TRBD1 (5 bases). The germline V and J ends were trimmed by 4 bases and 0 bases, with 17 bases remaining between them. CDR3 size: 17 residues. Germline loops: CDR1 SGHRS, CDR2 YFSETQ. In nucleotides, the CDR3 is TGCGCCAGCAGCCTACTGACAGCTGCTGGCTCTGGAAACACCATATATTTT. This translates into CASSLLTAAGSGNTIYF.

J is TRBJ1-4 and V is TRBV5-1; no reliable D call. V dropped 3 bases and J dropped 8 bases, with 17 bases sitting between them. From germline, CDR1 is SGHRS and CDR2 YFSETQ. This CDR3 has 15 residues. The CDR3 loop reads CASSSREGLGEKLFF. CDR3 sequence (DNA): TGCGCCAGCAGCTCGAGGGAGGGTTTAGGAGAAAAACTGTTTTTT.

The J gene is TRBJ2-1, the V gene TRBV12-3 or TRBV12-4; D unresolved. The CDR3 length is 12 residues. Between the trimmed V and J ends, which lost 3 bases and 8 bases, there was a span of 8 bases. CDR3 nucleotides: TGTGCCAGCAGTTTGAGGCTCTATGAGCAGTTCTTC. Translated, it gives CASSLRLYEQFF.

The J gene is TRBJ2-7, the V gene TRBV7-2; 12 bases map to TRBD2. The CDR3 covers 17 residues. Germline V gives CDR1 SGHTA, CDR2 FQGNSA. J lost 0 bases, V lost 2 bases, and 5 bases had no gene match. Written as DNA, the CDR3 is TGTGCCAGCAGCTTAAATCGACTAGCGGGGGCCTCCTACGAGCAGTACTTC. This gives the protein CASSLNRLAGASYEQYF.

The chain employs TRBV5-8 and TRBJ1-5; no clear D. This CDR3 contains 13 residues. Trimming pared 1 base from V and 4 bases from J, leaving 6 bases between. Germline V gene data show CDR1 as SGHTS and CDR2 as YDEGEE. This chain's CDR3 is CASSLSRNQPQHF. CDR3 in DNA: TGTGCCAGCAGCTTGTCCAGGAATCAGCCCCAGCATTTT. Together with reference TRBV5-8 and TRBJ1-5, the CDR3 gives the full variable domain: EAGVTQSPTHLIKTRGQQATLRCSPISGHTSVYWYQQALGLGLQFLLWYDEGEERNRGNFPPRFSGRQFPNYSSELNVNALELEDSALYLCASSLSRNQPQHFGDGTRLSIL.

This clone was seen a few times. The genes are TRBV2 and TRBJ2-5; D possibly corresponds to TRBD1 (6 bases). Trimming took 6 bases from V and 2 from J, leaving 13 bases between them. Germline assignment: CDR1 SNHLY and CDR2 FYNNEI. There are 14 residues in the CDR3. For the CDR3, the DNA is TGTGCCAGCAGGACCCTGACAGGACAAGAGACCCAGTACTTC. This gives the protein CASRTLTGQETQYF. Full variable domain (missing parts from reference TRBV2 and TRBJ2-5): EPEVTQTPSHQVTQMGQEVILRCVPISNHLYFYWYRQILGQKVEFLVSFYNNEISEKSEIFDDQFSVERPDGSNFTLKIRSTKLEDSAMYFCASRTLTGQETQYFGPGTRLLVL.

The genes are TRBV5-6 and TRBJ1-2; tentative D call: TRBD1 (5 bases). V was trimmed by 3 bases and J by 0 bases, leaving 9 bases between them. Germline loops: CDR1 SGHDT, CDR2 YYEEEE. The CDR3 contains 14 residues. CDR3 residues: CASSYGTTNYGYTF. The CDR3 coding sequence is TGTGCCAGCAGCTATGGGACTACTAACTATGGCTACACCTTC.

In its sample, this clone was seen a few times. This CDR3 reads CASRRLAGTNTGELFF. In DNA, the CDR3 is TGTGCCAGCAGGCGCCTAGCGGGGACGAACACCGGGGAGCTGTTTTTT. The chain employs TRBV7-8 and TRBJ2-2; TRBD2 aligns across 9 bases. CDR1 SGHVS and CDR2 FQNEAQ come from the germline V gene. V lost 6 bases, J lost 0 bases, and 5 bases stayed unmatched. CDR3 length: 16 residues.

This clone was observed a handful of times. The genes are TRBV27 and TRBJ2-1; 9 nucleotides align to TRBD1. The CDR3 spans 14 residues. Trimming cost V 2 bases and J 14 bases; bases outside gene matches: 10. Germline-derived CDR1 and CDR2 are MNHEY and SMNVEV (reference sequence). The CDR3 here is CASSLDPITGGKFF. The CDR3 nucleotides read TGTGCCAGCAGTTTAGATCCCATAACAGGGGGCAAGTTCTTC.

This clone was seen more than once but under ten times. The chain recombines TRBV30 with TRBJ1-4; TRBD1 matches 7 bases. V shed 1 base and J 6 bases; nucleotides not matched to a gene: 14. The CDR3 covers 17 residues. From germline, CDR1 is GTSNPN and CDR2 SVGIG (reference sequence). CDR3 protein: CAWSARSSWTGDEKLFF. The CDR3 nucleotides read TGTGCCTGGAGTGCCCGCAGCTCGTGGACAGGCGATGAAAAACTGTTTTTT.

This clone appeared a single time. The chain has TRBV19 and TRBJ1-2, with D possibly being TRBD1 (6 bases). The V gene lost 0 bases and the J gene lost 6 bases, with 14 bases spanning the gap. The CDR3 contains 15 residues. The germline gives CDR1 LNHDA, CDR2 SQIVND (reference sequence). CDR3 sequence reads: CASSIDARGKDGYTF. Here the CDR3 DNA reads TGTGCCAGTAGTATAGATGCTAGGGGGAAGGATGGCTACACCTTC.

This clone has only a few counts. The rearrangement joins TRBV10-3 to TRBJ1-4; 9 bases are a match to TRBD1. V lost 6 bases, J lost 7 bases, and 6 bases stayed unmatched. The V gene's germline CDR1 is ENHRY and CDR2 SYGVKD. This CDR3 spans 14 amino acids. CDR3 loop: CAIRKDRGVEKLFF. The CDR3 coding sequence is TGTGCCATCAGGAAGGACAGGGGCGTTGAAAAACTGTTTTTT.

This rearrangement joins TRBV10-3 to TRBJ2-1, with D maybe TRBD2 (6 bases). Germline V gene lookup returns CDR1 ENHRY and CDR2 SYGVKD. The CDR3 loop spans 14 amino acids. The V gene lost 10 bases and the J gene lost 6 bases, with 19 bases spanning the gap. CDR3 sequence (DNA): TGTGCCACCCAGGGCGGGGCCCTTACCAATGAGCAGTTCTTC. It codes for CATQGGALTNEQFF.

V usage is TRBV15 and J usage is TRBJ1-5, with TRBD1 identical over 7 bases. CDR1 and CDR2 from the germline V gene are LNHNV and YYDKDF (reference sequence). The CDR3 runs to 17 residues. The ends lost 1 base at V and 4 bases at J; junction bases unmatched: 10. CDR3 residues: CATSRGQSGGRNQPQHF. The CDR3, as DNA: TGTGCCACCAGCAGAGGTCAATCAGGGGGGCGAAATCAGCCCCAGCATTTT.

The CDR3 spells CASSLDRQETQYF. CDR3 bases: TGCGCCAGCAGTCTTGACAGGCAAGAGACCCAGTACTTC. The chain couples TRBV10-1 to TRBJ2-5, with a possible D match to TRBD1 (6 bases). There are 13 residues in the CDR3. Trimming removed 5 bases from V and 2 bases from J, with 9 bases in between. Germline V CDR1 and CDR2: WNHNN, SYGVQD (reference sequence).

This rearrangement joins TRBV3-1 (or the pseudogene TRBV3-2) to TRBJ2-6; possible D gene TRBD1, 7 bases. V was pared by 4 bases and J by 4 bases, with 14 bases between. CDR3 size: 16 residues. CDR1 and CDR2 (germline): LGHDT, YNNKEL (reference sequence). The CDR3 DNA sequence: TGTGCCAGCAGCCCCAGGGGGGTTCGGGGGGCCAACGTCCTGACTTTC. Translated, it gives CASSPRGVRGANVLTF.

The V gene is TRBV5-1, the J gene TRBJ1-3, with 8 bases fitting TRBD1. CDR1 and CDR2 from the germline V gene are SGHRS and YFSETQ. The CDR3 has 16 residues. J gave up 4 bases and V 0 bases, and 6 bases lay outside the gene matches. The CDR3 nucleotides are TGCGCCAGCAGCTTGGCCCTACGACAGGGGGGAAACACCATATATTTT. It is translated as CASSLALRQGGNTIYF.

The chain couples TRBV9 to TRBJ2-7; a weak D match, TRBD1 (6 bases). The CDR3 sequence is 13 residues long. CDR1 is SGDLS and CDR2 is YYNGEE in the germline V gene. Trimming removed 2 bases at V and 2 bases at J, with 8 bases between. The CDR3 sequence is CASSVTGTYEQYF. The CDR3, as DNA: TGTGCCAGCAGCGTGACAGGCACCTACGAGCAGTACTTC.

This rearrangement joins TRBV30 to TRBJ1-5; D uncertain. The germline V gene encodes CDR1 GTSNPN and CDR2 SVGIG (reference sequence). This CDR3 has 13 residues. Trimming shortened V by 0 bases and J by 3 bases, and 6 bases separated the two germline ends. The CDR3 DNA is TGTGCCTGGAGTGTAGGAGTCAATCAGCCCCAGCATTTT. This codes for CAWSVGVNQPQHF.

V is TRBV6-1 and J is TRBJ2-3; 9 positions match TRBD1. This CDR3 has 16 amino acids. Germline values: CDR1 MNHNS, CDR2 SASEGT. Unmatched junction bases numbered 8, after V lost 4 bases and J lost 3 bases. The CDR3 DNA follows: TGTGCCAGCAGTGGGACGGGGACAGGGAGAACAGATACGCAGTATTTT. Translating it yields CASSGTGTGRTDTQYF.

The chain couples TRBV29-1 to TRBJ2-4; 8 bases map to TRBD1. CDR1 is SQVTM, CDR2 ANQGSEA, per germline. This CDR3 contains 11 residues. The J segment lost 15 bases and the V segment lost 4 bases, leaving 8 bases of the junction unmatched. For the CDR3, the DNA is TGCAGCGTTGGGTCAGGGGGCTCCTGGTACTTC. Amino acid sequence: CSVGSGGSWYF.

V is TRBV5-1 and J is TRBJ1-1; TRBD1 agrees at 10 bases. Trimming removed 4 bases from V and 5 bases from J; junction bases left unmatched: 5. The CDR3 covers 14 residues. Germline lookup yields CDR1 SGHRS and CDR2 YFSETQ. In DNA form, the CDR3 reads TGCGCCAGCAGCGCAGACAGGGGGCAAACTGAAGCTTTCTTT. This encodes CASSADRGQTEAFF.

The CDR3 loop reads CASSEFSEAFF. CDR3 coding DNA: TGTGCCAGCAGTGAATTCTCTGAAGCTTTCTTT. The V and J genes are TRBV6-1 and TRBJ1-1; no clear D. V lost 2 bases to trimming and J lost 6 bases, with 4 bases between them. From germline, CDR1 is MNHNS and CDR2 SASEGT. This CDR3 has 11 amino acids.

The chain carries TRBV18 and TRBJ1-3; 7 bases are shared with TRBD1. Germline V gene data show CDR1 as KGHSH and CDR2 as LQKENI. The CDR3 loop spans 17 amino acids. J lost 2 bases, V lost 5 bases, and 12 bases had no gene match. In DNA, the CDR3 is TGTGCCAGCTCATTCAGACCGGGACAGTCTGCTGGAAACACCATATATTTT. It codes for CASSFRPGQSAGNTIYF.

J is TRBJ1-2 and V is TRBV7-9, with D unclear. CDR1 and CDR2 (germline): SEHNR, FQNEAQ (reference sequence). This CDR3 is built from 15 residues. The ends were cut back, 1 base at V and 5 bases at J, with 14 bases in the middle. The CDR3 DNA follows: TGTGCCAGCAGCTTAGGCTCCGGGATGAAGTATGGCTACACCTTC. It translates to CASSLGSGMKYGYTF.

This chain connects TRBV16 to TRBJ1-1; possibly TRBD1 for D (5 bases). The CDR3 spans 14 residues. The germline V gene encodes CDR1 KGHSY and CDR2 FQNENV. Trimming took off 5 bases at V and 1 base at J, with 11 bases between the two ends. CDR3 in DNA: TGTGCCAGCAGCTCCGACAGTGCGAACACTGAAGCTTTCTTT. Translating gives CASSSDSANTEAFF.